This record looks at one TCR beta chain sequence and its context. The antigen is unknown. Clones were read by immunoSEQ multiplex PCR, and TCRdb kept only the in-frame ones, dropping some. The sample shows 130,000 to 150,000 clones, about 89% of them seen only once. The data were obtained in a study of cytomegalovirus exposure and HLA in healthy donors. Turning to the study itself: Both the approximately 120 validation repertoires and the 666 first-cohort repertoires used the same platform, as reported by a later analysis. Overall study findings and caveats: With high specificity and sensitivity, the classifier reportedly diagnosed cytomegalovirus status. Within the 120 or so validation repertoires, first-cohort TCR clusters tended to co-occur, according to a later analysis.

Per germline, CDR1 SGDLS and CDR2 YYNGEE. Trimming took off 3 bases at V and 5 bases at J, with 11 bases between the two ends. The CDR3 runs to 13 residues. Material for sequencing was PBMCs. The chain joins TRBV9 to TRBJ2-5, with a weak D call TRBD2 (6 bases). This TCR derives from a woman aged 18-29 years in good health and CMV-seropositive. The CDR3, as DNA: TGTGCCAGCAGCGCGGAGGGCGTTGAGACCCAGTACTTC. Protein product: CASSAEGVETQYF.